A single sample gave rise to the 27 T cell receptor beta chains below, sequenced in a study of blood T cell repertoires in COVID-19. Assay: immunoSEQ multiplex PCR; the TCRdb copy retains only in-frame clones and omits some. The sample contains under 300,000 clones, 82% of which appear only once. The sequencing input was peripheral blood. The receptors were gathered from a woman of 80 years or more with active or convalescent COVID-19.

This clone appeared a few times. This chain connects TRBV5-1 to TRBJ1-2; D is undetermined. The germline V and J ends were trimmed by 4 bases and 4 bases, with 26 bases remaining between them. CDR1 is SGHRS and CDR2 is YFSETQ in the germline V gene. The CDR3 is 18 residues long. DNA of the CDR3: TGCGCCAGCAGCAATCCTCCTTCGCGAGCCCCCGGAGGCTATGGCTACACCTTC. Its protein product is CASSNPPSRAPGGYGYTF.

The V call is TRBV5-1, the J call TRBJ1-5; TRBD1 matches 8 bases. The germline V gene has CDR1 SGHRS and CDR2 YFSETQ. V shed 0 bases, J shed 5 bases, and the junction held 4 bases outside the gene matches. CDR3 length: 15 amino acids. The CDR3 DNA follows: TGCGCCAGCAGCTTGGGGACAGGGTACGATCAGCCCCAGCATTTT. Translated: CASSLGTGYDQPQHF.

V and J are TRBV5-6 and TRBJ1-1; TRBD1 agrees at 9 bases. Germline values: CDR1 SGHDT, CDR2 YYEEEE. CDR3 length: 14 amino acids. Germline trimming cut 3 bases from V and 5 bases from J; bases unmatched to any gene: 5. The CDR3 DNA reads as TGTGCCAGCAGCTACTGGACAGGGGAAACTGAAGCTTTCTTT. Amino acids: CASSYWTGETEAFF. The whole variable domain, filled in from reference TRBV5-6 and TRBJ1-1, reads DAGVTQSPTHLIKTRGQQVTLRCSPKSGHDTVSWYQQALGQGPQFIFQYYEEEERQRGNFPDRFSGHQFPNYSSELNVNALLLGDSALYLCASSYWTGETEAFFGQGTRLTVV.

This clone was found a few times. The chain uses TRBV5-4 and TRBJ1-6; 9 bases align to TRBD1. The CDR3 sequence is 16 residues long. Germline V lookup: CDR1 SGHNT, CDR2 YYREEE (reference sequence). The V and J ends lost 4 bases and 8 bases, in that order; junction bases with no gene match: 10. The CDR3 DNA sequence: TGTGCCAGCAGCACCGGGACAGGGAGAGGGTATTCACCCCTCCACTTT. Its protein is CASSTGTGRGYSPLHF.

The V gene is TRBV19, the J gene TRBJ2-7; a possible D gene is TRBD1 (6 bases). V shed 4 bases and J shed 5 bases, with 18 bases lying between them. The CDR3 is 15 amino acids. CDR1 and CDR2 (germline): LNHDA, SQIVND (reference sequence). CDR3 in DNA: TGTGCCAGTAGTAGTGGGGGCCAGGGGCTAGACGAGCAGTACTTC. Encoded protein: CASSSGGQGLDEQYF.

This chain uses TRBV6-6 with TRBJ2-6, with 7 nucleotides matching TRBD1. The CDR3 is made up of 18 amino acids. From germline, CDR1 is MNHNY and CDR2 SVGAGI (reference sequence). The ends lost 5 bases at V and 1 base at J; junction bases unmatched: 11. The CDR3 sequence: CASSLLGTDSSGANVLTF. In nucleotides, the CDR3 is TGTGCCAGCAGTCTACTCGGGACAGACAGTTCTGGGGCCAACGTCCTGACTTTC.

This clone turned up a few times. The J gene is TRBJ1-4, the V gene TRBV15, with D perhaps matching TRBD1 (5 bases). The length of the CDR3 is 14 residues. V dropped 6 bases and J dropped 3 bases, with 11 bases sitting between them. CDR1 and CDR2 (germline): LNHNV, YYDKDF (reference sequence). CDR3 DNA sequence: TGTGCCACCAGTGATCCAGGGTCTAATGAAAAACTGTTTTTT. The encoded protein is CATSDPGSNEKLFF.

The chain carries TRBV6-5 and TRBJ1-2, with 7 bases lining up with TRBD1. The CDR3 spans 13 residues. The ends lost 2 bases at V and 4 bases at J; junction bases unmatched: 1. CDR1 is MNHEY and CDR2 is SVGAGI in the germline V gene. The chain's CDR3 is CASSYRQGYGYTF. The DNA of the CDR3 is TGTGCCAGCAGTTACAGACAGGGCTATGGCTACACCTTC.

The chain uses TRBV29-1 and TRBJ2-7, with a tentative D call TRBD2 (5 bases). V was trimmed by 7 bases and J by 0 bases, leaving 13 bases between them. CDR3 size: 13 residues. The germline V gene encodes CDR1 SQVTM and CDR2 ANQGSEA. As DNA, the CDR3 is TGCAGCGCAGCGGACCACAGCTCCTACGAGCAGTACTTC. Translation: CSAADHSSYEQYF.

The chain uses TRBV6-5 and TRBJ2-7; D perhaps matches TRBD1 (5 bases). Germline lookup yields CDR1 MNHEY and CDR2 SVGAGI. Trimming cost V 6 bases and J 0 bases, with 12 bases left between them. This CDR3 comprises 14 residues. The CDR3 DNA sequence: TGTGCCAGCAGCAGCGACAGAGTCTCCTACGAGCAGTACTTC. Encoded protein: CASSSDRVSYEQYF.

This chain connects TRBV15 to TRBJ1-4; D unclear. The germline V and J ends were trimmed by 0 bases and 8 bases, with 19 bases remaining between them. This CDR3 is 17 amino acids long. CDR1 and CDR2 from the germline V gene are LNHNV and YYDKDF (reference sequence). Written as DNA, the CDR3 is TGTGCCACCAGCAGAGATTTGAGACTCCGTGTTAGGGAAAAACTGTTTTTT. Protein product: CATSRDLRLRVREKLFF.

This chain joins TRBV7-9 and TRBJ2-5; 9 bases are shared with TRBD2. The CDR3 extends over 16 amino acids. Germline lookup yields CDR1 SEHNR and CDR2 FQNEAQ (reference sequence). V was pared by 5 bases and J by 1 base, with 8 bases of the junction left unmatched. The CDR3 coding sequence is TGTGCCAGCAGCGATACTCTAGCGGGGACCCAAGAGACCCAGTACTTC. It specifies CASSDTLAGTQETQYF. Filled out from reference TRBV7-9 and TRBJ2-5, the complete variable domain reads DTGVSQNPRHKITKRGQNVTFRCDPISEHNRLYWYRQTLGQGPEFLTYFQNEAQLEKSRLLSDRFSAERPKGSFSTLEIQRTEQGDSAMYLCASSDTLAGTQETQYFGPGTRLLVL.

The V and J genes are TRBV5-6 and TRBJ2-7, with a possible D match to TRBD2 (6 bases). V lost 4 bases, J lost 0 bases, and 14 bases lay in between. CDR1 SGHDT and CDR2 YYEEEE come from the germline V gene. This CDR3 contains 15 residues. The CDR3 DNA is TGTGCCAGCAGCCCGGGACTTTCGAGCTCCTACGAGCAGTACTTC. This sequence encodes CASSPGLSSSYEQYF.

The rearrangement links TRBV27 to TRBJ1-1; weak D call: TRBD1 (5 bases). Per the germline V gene, CDR1 is MNHEY and CDR2 is SMNVEV (reference sequence). V was trimmed by 5 bases and J by 4 bases, leaving 14 bases between them. The CDR3 is made up of 14 amino acids. The CDR3 DNA reads as TGTGCCAGCAGTGTAGGGGTTGGTAGCACTGAAGCTTTCTTT. This codes for CASSVGVGSTEAFF.

V and J are TRBV5-1 and TRBJ1-2, with TRBD1 matching over 11 bases. CDR3 length: 15 residues. The V gene's germline CDR1 is SGHRS and CDR2 YFSETQ. V dropped 4 bases and J dropped 5; count of bases not matched to a gene: 7. In DNA, the CDR3 is TGCGCCAGCAGCCCCCGGGACAGGGGGAGTTATGGCTACACCTTC. It is translated as CASSPRDRGSYGYTF.

The chain couples TRBV3-1 (or the pseudogene TRBV3-2) to TRBJ2-2, with D perhaps TRBD1 (5 bases). The CDR3 extends over 18 amino acids. Trimming cost V 1 base and J 2 bases, with 17 bases left between them. Germline lookup yields CDR1 LGHDT and CDR2 YNNKEL (reference sequence). CDR3 coding DNA: TGTGCCAGCAGCCAAGTTCTCCAGGGTTTACAAAACACCGGGGAGCTGTTTTTT. It encodes CASSQVLQGLQNTGELFF.

This clone has at least ten counts. This chain links TRBV5-1 with TRBJ1-6; D is ambiguous. Trimming removed 4 bases at V and 13 bases at J, with 15 bases between. CDR1 SGHRS and CDR2 YFSETQ come from the germline V gene. This CDR3 comprises 13 residues. CDR3 DNA: TGCGCCAGCAGCCCTGGTGCGGAATCGCCCCTCCACTTT. Translated: CASSPGAESPLHF.

V is TRBV2 and J is TRBJ2-7; perhaps TRBD1 as D (6 bases). The CDR3 loop spans 15 amino acids. The germline V gene encodes CDR1 SNHLY and CDR2 FYNNEI. Trimming stripped 4 bases from V and 3 bases from J, with 16 bases between. The CDR3 DNA is TGTGCCAGCAGTGCCAACAGGGAGTTGAGCTACGAGCAGTACTTC. Translating it yields CASSANRELSYEQYF.

The gene calls are TRBV15 and TRBJ2-7; 14 bases map to TRBD2. Germline-derived CDR1 and CDR2 are LNHNV and YYDKDF (reference sequence). This CDR3 region has 15 residues. Germline trimming cut 6 bases from V and 5 bases from J; bases unmatched to any gene: 6. The CDR3 DNA sequence: TGTGCCACCAGGGGACTAGCGGGAGTCGGGAACGAGCAGTACTTC. Translation: CATRGLAGVGNEQYF.

The V call is TRBV5-8, the J call TRBJ1-4, with D possibly TRBD1 on 6 matching bases. The V gene's germline CDR1 is SGHTS and CDR2 YDEGEE. V lost 2 bases, J lost 3 bases, and 8 bases lay in between. The CDR3 is 14 residues long. CDR3 region: CASSLQGANEKLFF. DNA for the CDR3: TGTGCCAGCAGCTTACAGGGTGCTAATGAAAAACTGTTTTTT.

V and J are TRBV6-5 and TRBJ2-7, with 7 bases matching TRBD1. The CDR3 runs to 16 residues. Germline lookup yields CDR1 MNHEY and CDR2 SVGAGI. J lost 1 base, V lost 6 bases, and 12 bases had no gene match. The CDR3: CASSYKQGSLSYEQYF. CDR3 DNA sequence: TGTGCCAGCAGCTACAAACAGGGGTCACTATCCTACGAGCAGTACTTC.

This sequence joins TRBV4-2 and TRBJ2-5; 11 nucleotides line up with TRBD2. The length of the CDR3 is 16 residues. Germline CDR1 LGHNA, CDR2 YNFKEQ. The junction had 2 bases not matched to a gene; V was cut back by 0 bases and J by 2 bases. Here the CDR3 reads CASSQDSSGGQETQYF. In DNA, the CDR3 is TGTGCCAGCAGCCAAGATTCTAGCGGGGGGCAAGAGACCCAGTACTTC.

CDR3 nucleotides: TGTGCCAGCGAGCCAGTGACGGGAAGCTATGGCTACACCTTC. Translating gives CASEPVTGSYGYTF. V and J are TRBV6-5 and TRBJ1-2; D gene unclear. The CDR3 sequence is 14 residues long. Trimming stripped 8 bases from V and 4 bases from J, with 17 bases between. Germline-derived CDR1 and CDR2 are MNHEY and SVGAGI.

Only one count was recorded for this clone. The chain carries TRBV2 and TRBJ1-1; 9 bases match TRBD1. The CDR3 runs to 13 residues. CDR1 SNHLY and CDR2 FYNNEI come from the germline V gene. The J segment lost 5 bases and the V segment lost 7 bases, leaving 5 bases of the junction unmatched. The CDR3 DNA is TGTGCCAGCAAACAGGGGGCTGTAACTGAAGCTTTCTTT. Its translation is CASKQGAVTEAFF. The variable domain in full, with the rest retrieved from reference TRBV2 and TRBJ1-1, is EPEVTQTPSHQVTQMGQEVILRCVPISNHLYFYWYRQILGQKVEFLVSFYNNEISEKSEIFDDQFSVERPDGSNFTLKIRSTKLEDSAMYFCASKQGAVTEAFFGQGTRLTVV.

The CDR3 loop reads CASRGGASNQPQHF. CDR3 bases: TGTGCCAGCAGGGGGGGGGCAAGCAATCAGCCCCAGCATTTT. The genes are TRBV6-6 and TRBJ1-5; maybe TRBD1 (6 bases). Trimming left V 6 bases short and J 1 base short, with 10 bases between. The CDR3 is made up of 14 amino acids. The germline V gene has CDR1 MNHNY and CDR2 SVGAGI (reference sequence).

The chain uses TRBV27 and TRBJ2-2; no clear D gene. In germline, CDR1 is MNHEY, CDR2 SMNVEV (reference sequence). V lost 2 bases, J lost 1 base, and 11 bases lay in between. The CDR3 is 16 residues long. The CDR3 DNA follows: TGTGCCAGCAGTTTAAGCCGGAGCCTGAACACCGGGGAGCTGTTTTTT. Protein sequence: CASSLSRSLNTGELFF.

This chain uses TRBV6-5 with TRBJ2-1, with 8 bases that match TRBD2. The germline V gene encodes CDR1 MNHEY and CDR2 SVGAGI. Trimming cost V 2 bases and J 9 bases; bases outside gene matches: 3. CDR3 length: 13 amino acids. The CDR3 bases are TGTGCCAGCAGTTACGGCGGGGGGCGTGAGCAGTTCTTC. Translating it yields CASSYGGGREQFF.